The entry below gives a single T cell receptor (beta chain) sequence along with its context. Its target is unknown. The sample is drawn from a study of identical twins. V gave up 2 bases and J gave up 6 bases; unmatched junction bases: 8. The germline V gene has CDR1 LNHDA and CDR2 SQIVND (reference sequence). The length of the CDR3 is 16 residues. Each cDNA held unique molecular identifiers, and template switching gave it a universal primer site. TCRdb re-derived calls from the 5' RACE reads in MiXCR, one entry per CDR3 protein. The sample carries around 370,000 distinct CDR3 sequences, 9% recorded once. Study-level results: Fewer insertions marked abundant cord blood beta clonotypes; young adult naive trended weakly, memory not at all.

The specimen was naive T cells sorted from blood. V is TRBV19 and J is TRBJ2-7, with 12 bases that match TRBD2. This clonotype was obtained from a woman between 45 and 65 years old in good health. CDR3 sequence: CASSINLAGGPREQYF. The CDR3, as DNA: TGTGCCAGTAGTATAAACCTAGCGGGAGGGCCCCGCGAGCAGTACTTC.